The 16 T cell receptor beta chains listed next were all sequenced from one sample in a study of cytomegalovirus exposure and HLA in healthy donors. The primer mix had 60 Vbeta and 13 Jbeta primers. Sequencing was performed with immunoSEQ multiplex PCR; in TCRdb, only in-frame clones are kept and a portion is missing. The table lists more than 150,000 clones, almost 85% of them singletons. The sample taken for sequencing was PBMCs. The source is a boy aged 2-9 years in good health and CMV-seronegative.

The sample holds one count of this clone. V usage is TRBV11-2 and J usage is TRBJ2-5; TRBD2 matches at 9 bases. The closer fit of TRBJ2-7 to the DNA end suggests the J call may be wrong. Germline V CDR1 and CDR2: SGHAT, FQNNGV. The CDR3 loop spans 15 amino acids. CDR3 sequence (DNA): TGTGCCAGCAGCTTTGATAGCGGGAGAATTTACGAGCAGTACTTC. Residues: CASSFDSGRIYEQYF.

This chain uses TRBV7-9 with TRBJ2-7; D might be TRBD1 (7 bases). CDR3 length equals 15 residues. Germline V CDR1 and CDR2: SEHNR, FQNEAQ (reference sequence). V was cut by 2 bases and J by 4 bases, with 15 bases left in between. CDR3 protein: CASSLRQGGLYEQYF. The CDR3 coding sequence is TGTGCCAGCAGCTTAAGGCAGGGGGGCCTGTACGAGCAGTACTTC. The full variable domain, with the rest looked up from reference TRBV7-9 and TRBJ2-7, is DTGVSQNPRHKITKRGQNVTFRCDPISEHNRLYWYRQTLGQGPEFLTYFQNEAQLEKSRLLSDRFSAERPKGSFSTLEIQRTEQGDSAMYLCASSLRQGGLYEQYFGPGTRLTVT.

This chain links TRBV29-1 with TRBJ1-5; 10 bases are shared with TRBD1. The CDR3 totals 14 residues. V was pared by 4 bases and J by 4 bases, with 4 bases of the junction left unmatched. Germline loops: CDR1 SQVTM, CDR2 ANQGSEA. The CDR3 bases are TGCAGCGTTGGAGACAGGGGGCAGAATCAGCCCCAGCATTTT. Translating gives CSVGDRGQNQPQHF.

The sample holds one count of this clone. CDR3 bases: TGCGCCAGCAGCTTGGTAGGCACAGATCACCAAGAGACCCAGTACTTC. It translates to CASSLVGTDHQETQYF. The V gene is TRBV5-1, the J gene TRBJ2-5; unclear D gene. The CDR3 consists of 16 residues. Per germline, CDR1 SGHRS and CDR2 YFSETQ. Trimming pared 0 bases from V and 0 bases from J, leaving 12 bases between. The full variable domain, with the rest looked up from reference TRBV5-1 and TRBJ2-5, is KAGVTQTPRYLIKTRGQQVTLSCSPISGHRSVSWYQQTPGQGLQFLFEYFSETQRNKGNFPGRFSGRQFSNSRSEMNVSTLELGDSALYLCASSLVGTDHQETQYFGPGTRLLVL.

The CDR3 DNA reads TGTGCCAGCAGCCACCAGGGATATAGCAATCAGCCCCAGCATTTT. Translating it yields CASSHQGYSNQPQHF. The genes are TRBV9 and TRBJ1-5; D is perhaps TRBD1 (5 bases). The V end lost 4 bases, the J end lost 0 bases, and 11 bases lay between the germline ends. CDR1 is SGDLS, CDR2 YYNGEE, per germline. This CDR3 is 15 amino acids long.

The rearrangement links TRBV28 to TRBJ1-2, with 8 positions matching TRBD1. J gave up 10 bases and V 5 bases, and 12 bases lay outside the gene matches. Germline V lookup: CDR1 MDHEN, CDR2 SYDVKM. The CDR3 covers 14 residues. The CDR3 DNA is TGTGCCAGCAGTCCAACCCGGACAGGGAATTACTACACCTTC. The encoded protein is CASSPTRTGNYYTF.

The genes are TRBV7-9 and TRBJ1-2; TRBD1 aligns across 8 bases. The germline CDR1 and CDR2 sequences are SEHNR and FQNEAQ (reference sequence). This CDR3 region has 15 residues. Losses at the gene ends were 1 base for V and 7 bases for J; bases not matched to a gene: 8. CDR3 in amino acids: CASSLDRGKNGGYTF. The DNA of the CDR3 is TGTGCCAGCAGCTTAGACAGGGGGAAGAACGGTGGCTACACCTTC.

The chain links TRBV30 to TRBJ2-5; D possibly corresponds to TRBD1 (5 bases). The CDR3 loop spans 15 amino acids. CDR1 is GTSNPN, CDR2 SVGIG, per germline (reference sequence). V lost 2 bases, J lost 2 bases, and 15 bases lay in between. The CDR3 sequence: CAWSINQGPQETQYF. The CDR3 DNA is TGTGCCTGGAGTATCAATCAGGGCCCGCAAGAGACCCAGTACTTC.

This clone was found a few times. The CDR3 DNA reads as TGTGCCAGCAGTGAAACAGGGGGAAGCAATCAGCCCCAGCATTTT. This codes for CASSETGGSNQPQHF. The chain combines TRBV6-1 with TRBJ1-5; 8 bases line up with TRBD1. This CDR3 is built from 15 residues. The J segment lost 1 base and the V segment lost 2 bases, leaving 1 base of the junction unmatched. Germline CDR1 MNHNS, CDR2 SASEGT.

The chain links TRBV9 to TRBJ1-2; TRBD1 matches at 10 bases. This CDR3 has 14 amino acids. V lost 4 bases to trimming and J lost 5 bases; unmatched junction nucleotides: 5. In germline, CDR1 is SGDLS, CDR2 YYNGEE. The CDR3 here is CASSTTGGYYGYTF. The CDR3 nucleotides are TGTGCCAGCAGCACGACAGGGGGCTATTATGGCTACACCTTC.

This sequence joins TRBV6-1 and TRBJ2-7; the match to TRBD2 covers 7 bases. CDR3 size: 18 residues. Germline CDR1 reads MNHNS; CDR2 reads SASEGT. J lost 1 base, V lost 2 bases, and 14 bases had no gene match. The DNA of the CDR3 is TGTGCCAGCAGTGAACGCGTCGGGCTAGCGGATTCATCCTACGAGCAGTACTTC. This translates into CASSERVGLADSSYEQYF.

CDR3 amino acids: CASSLTAGANVLTF. The CDR3 DNA reads as TGTGCCAGCAGTTTGACAGCTGGGGCCAACGTCCTGACTTTC. The chain links TRBV27 to TRBJ2-6; the D gene is possibly TRBD1 (5 bases). The CDR3 spans 14 residues. Germline V gene lookup returns CDR1 MNHEY and CDR2 SMNVEV (reference sequence). V lost 3 bases, J lost 2 bases, and 5 bases lay in between.

The CDR3 coding sequence is TGTGCCAGCAGCCCCCGACAGGGAGGTGAAGCTTTCTTT. Translation gives CASSPRQGGEAFF. The chain recombines TRBV7-6 with TRBJ1-1, with TRBD1 matching over 7 bases. The V gene end was trimmed by 5 bases and the J gene end by 7 bases; junction bases not matched to a gene: 7. Germline CDR1 SGHVS, CDR2 FNYEAQ. CDR3 length: 13 residues.

The V call is TRBV10-3, the J call TRBJ2-6, with D hard to call. V was clipped by 2 bases and J by 1 base, with 3 bases between them. The germline V gene has CDR1 ENHRY and CDR2 SYGVKD. The CDR3 consists of 14 residues. In DNA, the CDR3 is TGTGCCATCAGTGAGCTTTCTGGGGCCAACGTCCTGACTTTC. It specifies CAISELSGANVLTF.

The chain combines TRBV28 with TRBJ2-5; tentative D call: TRBD2 (6 bases). The germline gives CDR1 MDHEN, CDR2 SYDVKM. The CDR3 loop spans 13 amino acids. Trimming took 2 bases from V and 4 from J, leaving 8 bases between them. CDR3 nucleotides: TGTGCCAGCAGTTTAGGAGGGGTAGAGACCCAGTACTTC. Its translation: CASSLGGVETQYF.

This chain uses TRBV29-1 with TRBJ2-5; TRBD1 agrees at 9 bases. Germline-derived CDR1 and CDR2 are SQVTM and ANQGSEA. The CDR3 totals 14 residues. With V trimmed by 6 bases and J by 2 bases, 7 bases remained unmatched. The DNA of the CDR3 is TGCAGCGTCAACCGGGGACAGGGTCAAGAGACCCAGTACTTC. It encodes CSVNRGQGQETQYF.